One sample yielded the 31 T cell receptor beta chains listed below, sequenced in a study of blood T cells in healthy people across ages. The use of a sample-barcoded 5' primer and a J-beta primer mix characterized a second PCR of roughly 6 to 11 cycles. Each CDR3 protein gets one entry after TCRdb re-called the 5' RACE reads with MiXCR. This table holds roughly 800,000 distinct CDR3 sequences, roughly 50% found once. The specimen was blood. The source is a man aged 80 or over in good health.

V usage is TRBV7-2 and J usage is TRBJ1-2; D call uncertain. Trimming pared 0 bases from V and 4 bases from J, leaving 12 bases between. This CDR3 comprises 15 residues. CDR1 and CDR2 (germline): SGHTA, FQGNSA. The CDR3, as DNA: TGTGCCAGCAGCTTAGCCGCGGACGGTTCCTATGGCTACACCTTC. It is translated as CASSLAADGSYGYTF.

The sample holds one count of this clonotype. The gene calls are TRBV12-3 or TRBV12-4 and TRBJ2-5; D not resolved. The CDR3 totals 12 residues. V shed 6 bases and J shed 1 base, with 6 bases lying between them. The CDR3 nucleotides are TGTGCCAGCAGCATAGCCCAAGAGACCCAGTACTTC. Translating gives CASSIAQETQYF.

This clonotype has only a few counts. The genes are TRBV10-1 and TRBJ2-7; no clear D gene. This CDR3 contains 13 residues. The V end lost 2 bases, the J end lost 2 bases, and 7 bases lay between the germline ends. Germline V gene data show CDR1 as WNHNN and CDR2 as SYGVQD (reference sequence). Written as DNA, the CDR3 is TGCGCCAGCAGTGAGGATAGCCCCTACGAGCAGTACTTC. It translates to CASSEDSPYEQYF.

This chain links TRBV12-3 or TRBV12-4 with TRBJ2-1, with a tentative D call TRBD2 (6 bases). The CDR3 is made up of 16 amino acids. The germline V and J ends were trimmed by 5 bases and 2 bases, with 16 bases remaining between them. CDR3 in amino acids: CASSPLRVAAYNEQFF. In DNA form, the CDR3 reads TGTGCCAGCAGTCCCCTCAGGGTAGCGGCCTACAATGAGCAGTTCTTC.

The chain uses TRBV5-1 and TRBJ1-4, with D tentatively TRBD1 (5 bases). Germline CDR1 and CDR2: SGHRS and YFSETQ. CDR3 length: 16 amino acids. The ends were cut back, 3 bases at V and 5 bases at J, with 17 bases in the middle. CDR3 protein: CASSSPDGGGNEKLFF. The CDR3 nucleotides read TGCGCCAGCAGCTCCCCGGACGGGGGAGGGAATGAAAAACTGTTTTTT.

This chain links TRBV7-2 with TRBJ1-4, with D unresolved. In germline, CDR1 is SGHTA, CDR2 FQGNSA. The CDR3 extends over 16 amino acids. Trimming shortened V by 1 base and J by 0 bases, and 9 bases separated the two germline ends. For the CDR3, the DNA is TGTGCCAGCAGCTTAGAGCGGGCAGCAACTAATGAAAAACTGTTTTTT. Translation: CASSLERAATNEKLFF.

The chain uses TRBV20-1 and TRBJ2-5; 11 nucleotides line up with TRBD2. The CDR3 has 18 residues. The ends lost 0 bases at V and 2 bases at J; junction bases unmatched: 11. Germline V gives CDR1 DFQATT, CDR2 SNEGSKA (reference sequence). The CDR3 is CSARDPKPGLAEQETQYF. Here the CDR3 DNA reads TGCAGTGCTAGAGACCCTAAGCCGGGACTAGCGGAACAAGAGACCCAGTACTTC.

V and J are TRBV7-6 and TRBJ2-7, with TRBD1 matching over 9 bases. The CDR3 runs 17 residues. Germline CDR1 reads SGHVS; CDR2 reads FNYEAQ. The V and J ends lost 1 base and 1 base, in that order; junction bases with no gene match: 8. The CDR3 DNA follows: TGTGCCAGCAGCTTAGGAACAGGGGGCTTAAGGTCCTACGAGCAGTACTTC. Its protein is CASSLGTGGLRSYEQYF. The variable domain in full, with the rest retrieved from reference TRBV7-6 and TRBJ2-7, is GAGVSQSPRYKVTKRGQDVALRCDPISGHVSLYWYRQALGQGPEFLTYFNYEAQQDKSGLPNDRFSAERPEGSISTLTIQRTEQRDSAMYRCASSLGTGGLRSYEQYFGPGTRLTVT.

This clonotype came up a few times. The chain recombines TRBV24-1 with TRBJ1-5, with 7 bases fitting TRBD1. The CDR3 covers 14 residues. The V gene's germline CDR1 is KGHDR and CDR2 SFDVKD. CDR3 in amino acids: CASSRGWSNQPQHF. The CDR3 nucleotides are TGTGCGAGCAGCAGGGGGTGGAGCAATCAGCCCCAGCATTTT.

Here the CDR3 reads CASGLVLGLTGGLWANEKLFF. The CDR3 region has the DNA TGTGCTAGTGGTTTGGTGTTGGGATTGACAGGGGGCCTGTGGGCTAATGAAAAACTGTTTTTT. The gene calls are TRBV12-5 and TRBJ1-4; 10 bases agree with TRBD1. The V segment lost 0 bases and the J segment 3 bases; nucleotides outside the gene matches: 16. CDR1 and CDR2 from the germline V gene are LGHNT and FRNRAP. There are 21 residues in the CDR3.

V is TRBV10-3 and J is TRBJ2-3; 8 bases match TRBD1. The length of the CDR3 is 14 residues. J gave up 4 bases and V 6 bases, and 6 bases lay outside the gene matches. The germline V gene encodes CDR1 ENHRY and CDR2 SYGVKD. The DNA of the CDR3 is TGTGCCATCAGAAGAGGACAGGGCGCAGATACGCAGTATTTT. Protein product: CAIRRGQGADTQYF.

The chain has TRBV5-1 and TRBJ2-5, with 11 bases identical to TRBD2. Germline V lookup: CDR1 SGHRS, CDR2 YFSETQ. The CDR3 is 15 amino acids. With V trimmed by 2 bases and J by 11 bases, 11 bases remained unmatched. CDR3 in DNA: TGCGCCAGCAGCTTACTAGCGGGAGTCATATATGAGCAGTACTTC. Translated, it gives CASSLLAGVIYEQYF. The complete variable domain, with remaining parts taken from reference TRBV5-1 and TRBJ2-5, reads KAGVTQTPRYLIKTRGQQVTLSCSPISGHRSVSWYQQTPGQGLQFLFEYFSETQRNKGNFPGRFSGRQFSNSRSEMNVSTLELGDSALYLCASSLLAGVIYEQYFGPGTRLLVL.

This rearrangement joins TRBV20-1 to TRBJ2-4, with a weak D call TRBD1 (6 bases). Gene TRBJ2-7 matches the end of the DNA better, so the J call may be wrong. Looked up from germline, CDR1 is DFQATT and CDR2 is SNEGSKA (reference sequence). This CDR3 region has 12 residues. CDR3 nucleotides: TGCAGTGCTAGTCCCCTAGGGGGCGAGCAGTACTTC. It is translated as CSASPLGGEQYF.

This clonotype showed up just a few times. The J gene is TRBJ1-5, the V gene TRBV2; D remains unclear. The CDR3 spans 13 residues. Deletions cut 1 base from V and 9 bases from J, with 10 bases between. CDR1 is SNHLY and CDR2 is FYNNEI in the germline V gene. CDR3 amino acids: CASSEEFGLPQHF. The CDR3 DNA reads TGTGCCAGCAGTGAAGAGTTCGGCCTGCCCCAGCATTTT.

The chain carries TRBV18 and TRBJ1-2, with no clear D. In germline, CDR1 is KGHSH, CDR2 LQKENI. The CDR3 has 13 amino acids. V was trimmed by 5 bases and J by 10 bases, leaving 17 bases between them. The CDR3 nucleotides are TGTGCCAGCTCAGCTCAGAGAGCCCTTGACTACACCTTC. This translates into CASSAQRALDYTF.

The gene calls are TRBV3-1 and TRBJ2-7, with TRBD2 identical over 12 bases. This CDR3 spans 18 amino acids. The trim removed 1 base at V and 4 bases at J, leaving 11 bases unmatched. Germline V gene sequence: CDR1 LGHDT, CDR2 YNNKEL (reference sequence). The CDR3 nucleotides are TGTGCCAGCAGCCAAGGGGCTAGCGGGAGGGCTAGGGGTTACGAGCAGTACTTC. Translating gives CASSQGASGRARGYEQYF.

V is TRBV6-1 and J is TRBJ1-2; D is perhaps TRBD1 (5 bases). The CDR3 is made up of 15 amino acids. Trimming left V 8 bases short and J 2 bases short, with 18 bases between. Germline values: CDR1 MNHNS, CDR2 SASEGT. The CDR3 DNA sequence: TGTGCCAGCCAGAGCTCCGGGACGAGAAACTATGGCTACACCTTC. Its translation: CASQSSGTRNYGYTF.

This rearrangement joins TRBV7-2 to TRBJ2-7, with D perhaps TRBD1 or TRBD2 (5 bases each). The CDR3 sequence is 17 residues long. Germline V lookup: CDR1 SGHTA, CDR2 FQGNSA. Trimming took 2 bases from V and 2 from J, leaving 19 bases between them. The CDR3 protein is CASSLSRPGPIAYEQYF. Here the CDR3 DNA reads TGTGCCAGCAGCTTATCTCGTCCGGGACCCATCGCCTACGAGCAGTACTTC.

The gene calls are TRBV7-2 and TRBJ2-5, with D unclear. The germline CDR1 and CDR2 sequences are SGHTA and FQGNSA. The CDR3 consists of 14 residues. V lost 1 base to trimming and J lost 5 bases, with 11 bases between them. The CDR3 region has the DNA TGTGCCAGCAGCTTAGGGATCGAAGGGGAGACCCAGTACTTC. Translated, it gives CASSLGIEGETQYF. The full variable domain, with the rest looked up from reference TRBV7-2 and TRBJ2-5, is GAGVSQSPSNKVTEKGKDVELRCDPISGHTALYWYRQSLGQGLEFLIYFQGNSAPDKSGLPSDRFSAERTGGSVSTLTIQRTQQEDSAVYLCASSLGIEGETQYFGPGTRLLVL.

The chain joins TRBV12-5 to TRBJ2-7, with D hard to call. Germline V gene lookup returns CDR1 LGHNT and CDR2 FRNRAP. Trimming pared 6 bases from V and 7 bases from J, leaving 16 bases between. The CDR3 extends over 13 amino acids. In nucleotides, the CDR3 is TGTGCTAGTGGCCTTTCGGGTACCTGGGAGCAGTACTTC. It encodes CASGLSGTWEQYF. Complete variable domain (other parts from reference TRBV12-5 and TRBJ2-7): DARVTQTPRHKVTEMGQEVTMRCQPILGHNTVFWYRQTMMQGLELLAYFRNRAPLDDSGMPKDRFSAEMPDATLATLKIQPSEPRDSAVYFCASGLSGTWEQYFGPGTRLTVT.

The chain has TRBV14 and TRBJ2-1; 12 nucleotides agree with TRBD2. The CDR3 is 16 residues long. J gave up 11 bases and V 0 bases, and 8 bases lay outside the gene matches. CDR1 is SGHDN, CDR2 FVKESK, per germline. The CDR3 DNA reads as TGTGCCAGCAGCCAAGACGGGAGGACTAGCGGGACAAAGCAGTTCTTC. This encodes CASSQDGRTSGTKQFF. Together with reference TRBV14 and TRBJ2-1, the CDR3 gives the full variable domain: EAGVTQFPSHSVIEKGQTVTLRCDPISGHDNLYWYRRVMGKEIKFLLHFVKESKQDESGMPNNRFLAERTGGTYSTLKVQPAELEDSGVYFCASSQDGRTSGTKQFFGPGTRLTVL.

The chain links TRBV6-5 to TRBJ2-2, with TRBD2 as a possible D gene (6 bases). The CDR3 spans 13 residues. Looked up from germline, CDR1 is MNHEY and CDR2 is SVGAGI. Between the trimmed V and J ends, which lost 5 bases and 8 bases, there was a span of 12 bases. The CDR3 sequence is CASSPHGGGELFF. CDR3 bases: TGTGCCAGCAGTCCCCACGGGGGTGGGGAGCTGTTTTTT.

In its sample, this clonotype was seen a few times. This chain connects TRBV20-1 to TRBJ2-5, with D possibly being TRBD1 (6 bases). The DNA matches TRBJ2-7 better at its end, which makes the J call doubtful. CDR1 and CDR2 from the germline V gene are DFQATT and SNEGSKA (reference sequence). CDR3 length: 13 residues. This CDR3 is CSARVRRGSEQYF. For the CDR3, the DNA is TGCAGTGCTAGAGTTCGCAGGGGCAGCGAGCAGTACTTC.

The chain recombines TRBV12-3 or TRBV12-4 with TRBJ2-1, with D hard to call. The CDR3 has 12 amino acids. With 0 bases removed from V and 9 bases from J, the gap between germline ends came to 6 bases. The CDR3 is CASSLAPSEQFF. In nucleotides, the CDR3 is TGTGCCAGCAGTTTAGCGCCCTCTGAGCAGTTCTTC.

The chain couples TRBV28 to TRBJ2-7; 12 bases align to TRBD1. V shed 5 bases, J shed 4 bases, and the junction held 3 bases outside the gene matches. The germline CDR1 and CDR2 sequences are MDHEN and SYDVKM. CDR3 length: 14 residues. This chain's CDR3 is CASSGTGGEYEQYF. As DNA, the CDR3 is TGTGCCAGCAGTGGGACAGGGGGCGAGTACGAGCAGTACTTC.

This clonotype was observed a few times. The J gene is TRBJ2-7, the V gene TRBV27, with D unclear. V was trimmed by 3 bases and J by 0 bases, leaving 12 bases between them. This CDR3 has 15 residues. The germline CDR1 and CDR2 sequences are MNHEY and SMNVEV (reference sequence). CDR3 in DNA: TGTGCCAGCAGTTTGGGTAGCCTCATCTCCTACGAGCAGTACTTC. It encodes CASSLGSLISYEQYF.

This clonotype was seen more than once but under ten times. J is TRBJ2-1 and V is TRBV7-2, with 8 bases lining up with TRBD2. The germline CDR1 and CDR2 sequences are SGHTA and FQGNSA. V lost 2 bases to trimming and J lost 6 bases; unmatched junction nucleotides: 6. The CDR3 loop spans 15 amino acids. The CDR3 loop reads CASSLTAGVGNEQFF. The CDR3 DNA sequence: TGTGCCAGCAGCTTAACAGCGGGAGTCGGCAATGAGCAGTTCTTC.

This rearrangement joins TRBV24-1 to TRBJ2-1; D is uncertain. CDR3 length equals 14 residues. Germline CDR1 reads KGHDR; CDR2 reads SFDVKD. V lost 3 bases and J lost 3, with 8 bases in between. The CDR3 region is CATSDPLHYNEQFF. For the CDR3, the DNA is TGTGCCACCAGTGATCCGCTGCACTACAATGAGCAGTTCTTC.

The chain couples TRBV18 to TRBJ1-5, with TRBD1 matching over 10 bases. There are 15 residues in the CDR3. V was clipped by 4 bases and J by 5 bases; unmatched bases: 5. In germline, CDR1 is KGHSH, CDR2 LQKENI. CDR3 sequence: CASSRQGAGDQPQHF. The CDR3 DNA follows: TGTGCCAGCTCACGACAGGGGGCCGGAGATCAGCCCCAGCATTTT.

This chain uses TRBV15 with TRBJ1-5, with 10 bases that match TRBD1. Germline V gene sequence: CDR1 LNHNV, CDR2 YYDKDF (reference sequence). V lost 1 base and J lost 5; bases outside the gene matches: 14. The CDR3 length is 19 residues. The CDR3 nucleotides are TGTGCCACCAGCAGAGGTGGGAAAGGGACAGGGGTTCTTTATCAGCCCCAGCATTTT. It translates to CATSRGGKGTGVLYQPQHF. The whole variable domain, filled in from reference TRBV15 and TRBJ1-5, reads DAMVIQNPRYQVTQFGKPVTLSCSQTLNHNVMYWYQQKSSQAPKLLFHYYDKDFNNEADTPDNFQSRRPNTSFCFLDIRSPGLGDTAMYLCATSRGGKGTGVLYQPQHFGDGTRLSIL.

Worth noting for this clonotype: A read error may be the cause here, since a much bigger clone is one base away. The chain couples TRBV28 to TRBJ1-2; possible D gene TRBD1, 5 bases. V lost 1 base to trimming and J lost 8 bases, with 11 bases between them. This CDR3 region has 13 residues. Germline V gives CDR1 MDHEN, CDR2 SYDVKM. This CDR3 reads CASSLYPGRGYTF. CDR3 DNA sequence: TGTGCCAGCAGTTTATACCCAGGGAGAGGCTACACCTTC.